This T cell receptor beta chain stems from a study of cytomegalovirus exposure and HLA in healthy donors. Looking at the study overall: Earlier sequencing of 150 million to 200 million T cells yielded roughly 120 million unique TCR beta sequences.

Trimming took 4 bases from V and 4 from J; bases not matched to a gene: 6. CDR1 SEHNR and CDR2 FQNEAQ come from the germline V gene (reference sequence). The CDR3 is 15 residues long. Vbeta (60) and Jbeta (13) primers were used in the PCR. The assay was immunoSEQ multiplex PCR, and TCRdb's table has in-frame clones only and misses some. The repertoire includes 110,000 to 150,000 clones, 65% to 80% of them detected once, and 6% to 8.5% sits in the top ten. The chain links TRBV7-9 to TRBJ1-2; 10 positions agree with TRBD1. The specimen sequenced was PBMCs. This TCR was recovered from a man under 40 in good health and CMV-seronegative. CDR3 protein: CASSSGGQGIYGYTF. The CDR3 DNA sequence: TGTGCCAGCAGCTCAGGGGGACAGGGGATCTATGGCTACACCTTC.